One and the same sample provided the 26 T cell receptor beta chains below, sequenced in a study of blood T cell repertoires in COVID-19. Method: immunoSEQ multiplex PCR; TCRdb's copy keeps in-frame clones and lacks some. The table lists tens of thousands of clones, over 85% of them singletons. Sequences were obtained from peripheral blood. These receptors were collected from a human donor in a cohort sampled during active COVID-19.

This sequence joins TRBV6-1 and TRBJ2-7; the D is unclear. Trimming took 2 bases from V and 1 from J, leaving 6 bases between them. The length of the CDR3 is 13 residues. CDR1 is MNHNS and CDR2 is SASEGT in the germline V gene. CDR3 DNA sequence: TGTGCCAGCAGTGAATCGTATTCCTACGAGCAGTACTTC. Protein: CASSESYSYEQYF.

This rearrangement joins TRBV4-1 to TRBJ2-1; the match to TRBD1 covers 10 bases. CDR1 and CDR2 from the germline V gene are MGHRA and YSYEKL. Trimming took 4 bases from V and 8 from J; bases not matched to a gene: 2. This CDR3 spans 13 amino acids. The CDR3 is CASSRDRGYEQFF. As DNA, the CDR3 is TGCGCCAGCAGCCGGGACAGGGGATATGAGCAGTTCTTC.

The rearrangement uses TRBV5-1 and TRBJ2-5; TRBD1 agrees at 8 bases. This CDR3 region has 15 residues. Germline V gives CDR1 SGHRS, CDR2 YFSETQ. The V segment lost 2 bases and the J segment 5 bases; nucleotides outside the gene matches: 8. CDR3 nucleotide sequence: TGCGCCAGCAGCTTTCGGCAGGGGGCGCAGGAGACCCAGTACTTC. It is translated as CASSFRQGAQETQYF.

This rearrangement joins TRBV6-5 to TRBJ2-5; the match to TRBD2 covers 7 bases. V gave up 2 bases and J gave up 5 bases; unmatched junction bases: 11. The CDR3 length is 16 residues. CDR1 and CDR2 from the germline V gene are MNHEY and SVGAGI. CDR3 sequence: CASSYRGDLGGETQYF. The CDR3 DNA follows: TGTGCCAGCAGTTACCGGGGGGACCTTGGTGGGGAGACCCAGTACTTC.

The chain joins TRBV6-2 or TRBV6-3 to TRBJ2-1, with TRBD1 matching over 8 bases. V lost 2 bases to trimming and J lost 8 bases; unmatched junction nucleotides: 14. Germline V gives CDR1 MNHEY, CDR2 SVGEGT. The CDR3 spans 17 residues. The CDR3 is CASSYPTTGVKRDEQFF. As DNA, the CDR3 is TGTGCCAGCAGTTACCCTACGACAGGGGTGAAGAGAGATGAGCAGTTCTTC.

This clone was seen only once. The rearrangement uses TRBV12-3 or TRBV12-4 and TRBJ2-2; 8 nucleotides align to TRBD1. This CDR3 contains 12 residues. V gave up 6 bases and J gave up 6 bases; unmatched junction bases: 0. The CDR3 DNA reads TGTGCCAGCAGACAGGGGGCCGGGGAGCTGTTTTTT. Protein sequence: CASRQGAGELFF.

The J gene is TRBJ2-1, the V gene TRBV21-1; no DNA check was done on the table's D call, TRBD2. TRBV21-1 represents a pseudogene. This CDR3 is built from 18 residues. CDR3 region: CASSKGLAGGRPANEQFF. The CDR3, as DNA: TGTGCCAGCAGCAAGGGACTAGCGGGAGGGCGCCCTGCCAATGAGCAGTTCTTC.

The chain is built from TRBV6-1 and TRBJ2-5; 7 bases are a match to TRBD2. J was trimmed by 1 base and V by 0 bases; bases with no gene match: 5. The V gene's germline CDR1 is MNHNS and CDR2 SASEGT. This CDR3 is built from 16 residues. CDR3 sequence: CASSEALPGGQETQYF. CDR3 coding DNA: TGTGCCAGCAGTGAAGCGCTTCCGGGGGGCCAAGAGACCCAGTACTTC.

The chain links TRBV7-3 to TRBJ1-2; possibly TRBD1 for D (6 bases). This CDR3 is built from 16 residues. V was cut by 0 bases and J by 3 bases, with 14 bases left in between. Germline values: CDR1 SGHTA, CDR2 FQGTGA. The CDR3 sequence is CASSLTPVGGHYGYTF. The DNA of the CDR3 is TGTGCCAGCAGCTTAACCCCGGTAGGGGGACACTATGGCTACACCTTC.

The rearrangement links TRBV28 to TRBJ2-1; no firm D call. V lost 8 bases and J 0 bases, leaving 8 bases between the germline ends. Germline V lookup: CDR1 MDHEN, CDR2 SYDVKM. The CDR3 runs 13 residues. The CDR3 is CASHSSSYNEQFF. The CDR3 coding sequence is TGTGCCAGCCACTCGAGCTCCTACAATGAGCAGTTCTTC.

The chain couples TRBV6-5 to TRBJ2-7; D is perhaps TRBD2 (5 bases). This CDR3 contains 11 residues. With 6 bases removed from V and 6 bases from J, the gap between germline ends came to 9 bases. Looked up from germline, CDR1 is MNHEY and CDR2 is SVGAGI. CDR3 DNA sequence: TGTGCCAGCAGGGGAGATTTCGAGCAGTACTTC. Protein: CASRGDFEQYF.

V is TRBV28 and J is TRBJ1-3; 8 nucleotides line up with TRBD1. Germline CDR1 is MDHEN and CDR2 is SYDVKM. With V trimmed by 6 bases and J by 4 bases, 11 bases remained unmatched. The CDR3 is 16 amino acids. The DNA of the CDR3 is TGTGCCAGCAGACAAGGACAGGGCCCGGGGGGAAACACCATATATTTT. Residues: CASRQGQGPGGNTIYF. The variable domain in full, completed from reference TRBV28 and TRBJ1-3, reads DVKVTQSSRYLVKRTGEKVFLECVQDMDHENMFWYRQDPGLGLRLIYFSYDVKMKEKGDIPEGYSVSREKKERFSLILESASTNQTSMYLCASRQGQGPGGNTIYFGEGSWLTVV.

The chain links TRBV9 to TRBJ2-1, with 11 bases fitting TRBD1. The CDR3 has 14 residues. The germline gives CDR1 SGDLS, CDR2 YYNGEE. Losses at the gene ends were 5 bases for V and 7 bases for J; bases not matched to a gene: 5. This CDR3 is CASRGQGAKNEQFF. The CDR3 coding sequence is TGTGCCAGCAGAGGACAGGGGGCTAAAAATGAGCAGTTCTTC.

The genes are TRBV9 and TRBJ2-3; D gene ambiguous. The germline CDR1 and CDR2 sequences are SGDLS and YYNGEE. This CDR3 is 12 amino acids long. V lost 4 bases to trimming and J lost 4 bases, with 7 bases between them. CDR3 DNA: TGTGCCAGCAGCACGGGTCCAGATACGCAGTATTTT. Translated, it gives CASSTGPDTQYF.

The V and J genes are TRBV5-1 and TRBJ1-2; TRBD1 might be the D (6 bases). In germline, CDR1 is SGHRS, CDR2 YFSETQ. V dropped 0 bases and J dropped 5 bases, with 14 bases sitting between them. CDR3 length: 15 residues. The CDR3 is CASSLDTGSWYGYTF. The CDR3 DNA reads as TGCGCCAGCAGCTTGGATACAGGGTCCTGGTATGGCTACACCTTC.

The chain has TRBV7-8 and TRBJ2-1, with D perhaps TRBD2 (5 bases). Germline V gene sequence: CDR1 SGHVS, CDR2 FQNEAQ. V dropped 5 bases and J dropped 7 bases, with 18 bases sitting between them. This CDR3 spans 15 amino acids. As DNA, the CDR3 is TGTGCCAGCAGCCCTCGGGGTTTTAGGTGGAATGAGCAGTTCTTC. It encodes CASSPRGFRWNEQFF.

Concerning this clone itself: The sample has other DNA sequences that encode this CDR3 too. The chain carries TRBV19 and TRBJ2-7, with D possibly matching TRBD2 (5 bases). Germline CDR1 is LNHDA and CDR2 is SQIVND (reference sequence). The V end was cut by 5 bases, the J end by 4 bases, with 9 bases between. CDR3 length equals 12 residues. The CDR3 is CASSGGAYEQYF. CDR3 in DNA: TGTGCCAGTAGTGGAGGAGCTTACGAGCAGTACTTC.

This rearrangement joins TRBV7-9 to TRBJ2-5; 7 nucleotides line up with TRBD1. The CDR3 consists of 11 residues. The J segment lost 1 base and the V segment lost 11 bases, leaving 1 base of the junction unmatched. Germline V gives CDR1 SEHNR, CDR2 FQNEAQ (reference sequence). The chain's CDR3 is CAGQAQETQYF. The CDR3 region has the DNA TGTGCCGGACAGGCCCAAGAGACCCAGTACTTC.

To note about this clone: Other DNA variants within this sample encode the same CDR3. This chain joins TRBV4-1 and TRBJ1-1, with 8 bases aligning to TRBD1. Germline CDR1 is MGHRA and CDR2 is YSYEKL. The junction had 2 bases not matched to a gene; V was cut back by 4 bases and J by 1 base. The CDR3 extends over 14 amino acids. CDR3 bases: TGCGCCAGCAGCCCGGACAGGGCGAACACTGAAGCTTTCTTT. It yields the protein CASSPDRANTEAFF.

The gene calls are TRBV24-1 and TRBJ2-3, with TRBD2 matching 8 bases. Per the germline V gene, CDR1 is KGHDR and CDR2 is SFDVKD. Unmatched junction bases numbered 10, after V lost 3 bases and J lost 0 bases. The CDR3 length is 18 residues. This CDR3 reads CATSDPRGSGISTDTQYF. The CDR3 DNA sequence: TGTGCCACCAGTGATCCCCGGGGTAGCGGGATTAGCACAGATACGCAGTATTTT.

The chain employs TRBV10-1 and TRBJ1-1; D possibly corresponds to TRBD1 (5 bases). Per germline, CDR1 WNHNN and CDR2 SYGVQD (reference sequence). The V end lost 5 bases, the J end lost 4 bases, and 5 bases lay between the germline ends. The CDR3 runs 11 residues. Here the CDR3 DNA reads TGCGCCAGCAGTCAGGGCACTGAAGCTTTCTTT. Protein product: CASSQGTEAFF.

This chain connects TRBV7-2 to TRBJ1-2; D ambiguous. The V end lost 5 bases, the J end lost 4 bases, and 17 bases lay between the germline ends. Germline V gene data show CDR1 as SGHTA and CDR2 as FQGNSA. The CDR3 loop spans 15 amino acids. The CDR3 DNA reads as TGTGCCAGCAGCCCAGATAGCGGCCGACCCTATGGCTACACCTTC. Translation gives CASSPDSGRPYGYTF.

V gene TRBV28 combines with J gene TRBJ1-3; 7 nucleotides line up with TRBD1. The CDR3 is 15 residues long. Germline-derived CDR1 and CDR2 are MDHEN and SYDVKM. With 1 base clipped from V and 4 bases from J, the junction kept 4 bases outside the gene matches. DNA of the CDR3: TGTGCCAGCAGTTTATTCAGGGGGAGAGGAAACACCATATATTTT. Protein sequence: CASSLFRGRGNTIYF.

The chain recombines TRBV6-5 with TRBJ2-1; tentative D call: TRBD2 (6 bases). Germline lookup yields CDR1 MNHEY and CDR2 SVGAGI. The CDR3 consists of 13 residues. V was cut by 6 bases and J by 3 bases, with 9 bases left in between. DNA of the CDR3: TGTGCCAGCAGCCAGGACTACTACAATGAGCAGTTCTTC. Residues: CASSQDYYNEQFF.

The V call is TRBV5-1, the J call TRBJ1-1; 8 positions agree with TRBD1. This CDR3 contains 17 residues. Germline-derived CDR1 and CDR2 are SGHRS and YFSETQ. V shed 2 bases and J 4 bases; nucleotides not matched to a gene: 13. The CDR3 DNA follows: TGCGCCAGCAGCTTAGGACAGGGCCTACAAAACCCCACTGAAGCTTTCTTT. Translation: CASSLGQGLQNPTEAFF.

The chain joins TRBV7-2 to TRBJ2-1, with TRBD1 as a possible D gene (6 bases). Trimming pared 3 bases from V and 10 bases from J, leaving 13 bases between. This CDR3 has 13 residues. Germline V gene data show CDR1 as SGHTA and CDR2 as FQGNSA. The CDR3 is CASSFTRDTEQFF. In DNA, the CDR3 is TGTGCCAGCAGCTTTACCCGGGACACCGAGCAGTTCTTC.